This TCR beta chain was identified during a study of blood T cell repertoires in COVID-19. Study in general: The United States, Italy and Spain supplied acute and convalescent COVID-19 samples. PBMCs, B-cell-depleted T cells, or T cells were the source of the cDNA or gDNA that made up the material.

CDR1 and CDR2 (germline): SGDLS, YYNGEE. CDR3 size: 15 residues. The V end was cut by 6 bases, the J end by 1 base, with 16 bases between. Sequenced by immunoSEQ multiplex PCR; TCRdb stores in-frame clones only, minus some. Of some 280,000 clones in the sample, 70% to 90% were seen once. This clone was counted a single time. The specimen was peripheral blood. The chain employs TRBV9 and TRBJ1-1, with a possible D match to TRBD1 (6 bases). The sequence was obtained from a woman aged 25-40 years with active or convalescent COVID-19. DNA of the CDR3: TGTGCCAGCATTTACAGGGTTGAGGAGAACACTGAAGCTTTCTTT. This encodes CASIYRVEENTEAFF. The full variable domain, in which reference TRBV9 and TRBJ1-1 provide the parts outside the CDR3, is DSGVTQTPKHLITATGQRVTLRCSPRSGDLSVYWYQQSLDQGLQFLIQYYNGEERAKGNILERFSAQQFPDLHSELNLSSLELGDSALYFCASIYRVEENTEAFFGQGTRLTVV.